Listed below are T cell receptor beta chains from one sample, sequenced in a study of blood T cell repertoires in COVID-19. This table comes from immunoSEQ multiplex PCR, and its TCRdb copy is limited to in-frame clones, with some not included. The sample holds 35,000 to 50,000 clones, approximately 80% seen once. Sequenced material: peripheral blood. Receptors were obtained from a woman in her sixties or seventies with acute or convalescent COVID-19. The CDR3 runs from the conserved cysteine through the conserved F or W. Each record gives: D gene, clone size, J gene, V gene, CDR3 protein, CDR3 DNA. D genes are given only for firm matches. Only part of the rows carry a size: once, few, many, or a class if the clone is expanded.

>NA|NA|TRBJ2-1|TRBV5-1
CASSLARGGEQFF
TGCGCCAGCAGCTTGGCCAGGGGTGGTGAGCAGTTCTTC
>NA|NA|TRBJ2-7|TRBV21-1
CASSRKDRGGDEQYF
TGTGCCAGCAGCAGGAAGGACAGGGGCGGGGACGAGCAGTACTTC
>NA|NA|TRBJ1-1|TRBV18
CASSPEQVNTEAFF
TGTGCCAGCTCACCAGAACAGGTGAACACTGAAGCTTTCTTT
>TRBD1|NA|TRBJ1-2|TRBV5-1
CASSLDGQGAKGYTF
TGCGCCAGCAGCTTGGATGGGCAGGGGGCCAAAGGCTACACCTTC
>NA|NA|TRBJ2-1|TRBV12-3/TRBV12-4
CASRRLGEQFF
TGTGCCAGCAGACGACTAGGGGAGCAGTTCTTC
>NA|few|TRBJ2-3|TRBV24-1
CATSHDGDDTQYF
TGTGCCACCAGCCACGACGGGGATGATACGCAGTATTTT
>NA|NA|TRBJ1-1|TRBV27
CASSLVTNTEAFF
TGTGCCAGCAGTTTAGTAACTAACACTGAAGCTTTCTTT
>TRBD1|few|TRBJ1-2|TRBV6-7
CASSSPGQGDYGYTF
TGTGCCAGCAGTTCGCCGGGACAGGGCGACTATGGCTACACCTTC
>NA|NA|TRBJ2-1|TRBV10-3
CAINGRGNEQFF
TGTGCCATCAATGGTCGAGGCAATGAGCAGTTCTTC
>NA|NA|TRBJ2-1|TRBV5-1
CASSLGGAIYNEQFF
TGCGCCAGCAGCTTGGGCGGGGCCATTTACAATGAGCAGTTCTTC
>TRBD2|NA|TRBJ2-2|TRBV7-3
CASSLITRLAANTGELFF
TGTGCCAGCAGCTTAATAACTCGGCTAGCGGCGAACACCGGGGAGCTGTTTTTT
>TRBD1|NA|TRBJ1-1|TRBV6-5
CASSHAGGEVEAFF
TGTGCCAGCAGTCACGCAGGGGGCGAGGTTGAAGCTTTCTTT
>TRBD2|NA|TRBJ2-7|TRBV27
CASRMGLVAYEQYF
TGTGCCAGCAGGATGGGACTAGTAGCCTACGAGCAGTACTTC
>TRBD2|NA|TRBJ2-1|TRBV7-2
CASSLGRGGRGEQFF
TGTGCCAGCAGCTTAGGGCGGGGGGGCCGAGGTGAGCAGTTCTTC
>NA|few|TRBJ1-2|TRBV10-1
CASSESGAHGYTF
TGCGCCAGCAGTGAGTCGGGGGCTCATGGCTACACCTTC
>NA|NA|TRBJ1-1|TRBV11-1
CASSLRRGTEAFF
TGTGCCAGCAGCTTAAGGAGGGGTACTGAAGCTTTCTTT
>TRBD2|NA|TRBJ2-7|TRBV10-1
CASRTGGTAVLEQYF
TGCGCCAGCAGGACGGGAGGGACCGCCGTTTTAGAGCAGTACTTC
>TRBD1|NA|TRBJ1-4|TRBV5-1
CASSLEGTGITEKLFF
TGCGCCAGCAGCTTGGAGGGGACAGGGATAACTGAAAAACTGTTTTTT
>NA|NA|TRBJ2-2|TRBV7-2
CASSLGGNTGELFF
TGTGCCAGCAGCTTAGGAGGGAACACCGGGGAGCTGTTTTTT
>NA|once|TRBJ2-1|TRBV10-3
CATSEGMKVSYNEQFF
TGTGCCACCTCTGAGGGAATGAAAGTGTCCTACAATGAGCAGTTCTTC
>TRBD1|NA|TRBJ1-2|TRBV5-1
CASKGTGNYGYTF
TGCGCCAGCAAGGGGACAGGGAACTATGGCTACACCTTC
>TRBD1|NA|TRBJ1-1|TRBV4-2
CASSQQDRVQFLNTEAFF
TGTGCCAGCAGCCAACAGGACAGGGTTCAATTTTTGAACACTGAAGCTTTCTTT
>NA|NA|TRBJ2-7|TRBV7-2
CASSSQILYEQYF
TGTGCCAGCAGCTCCCAGATTCTCTACGAGCAGTACTTC
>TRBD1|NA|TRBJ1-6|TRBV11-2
CASSFRQGSSPLHF
TGTGCCAGCAGCTTTCGACAGGGTAGTTCACCCCTCCACTTT
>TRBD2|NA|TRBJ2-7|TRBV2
CASSPTLGLAREQYF
TGTGCCAGCAGCCCCACCTTGGGACTAGCGAGGGAGCAGTACTTC
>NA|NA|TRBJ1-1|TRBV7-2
CASSLGGGVLTEAFF
TGTGCCAGCAGCTTAGGGGGAGGGGTTCTCACTGAAGCTTTCTTT
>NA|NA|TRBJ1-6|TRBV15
CATSGTRGVGSPLHF
TGTGCCACCAGCGGGACTCGGGGTGTCGGATCACCCCTCCACTTT
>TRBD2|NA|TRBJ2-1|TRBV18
CASLDSGGAANEQFF
TGTGCCAGCCTTGATAGCGGGGGGGCGGCCAATGAGCAGTTCTTC
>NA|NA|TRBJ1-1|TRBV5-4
CASSLKGRRAFF
TGTGCCAGCAGCTTGAAGGGGAGGCGAGCTTTCTTT
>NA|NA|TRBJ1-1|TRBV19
CASSVTVSTEAFF
TGTGCCAGTAGTGTGACAGTAAGCACTGAAGCTTTCTTT
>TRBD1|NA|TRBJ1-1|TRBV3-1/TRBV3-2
CASSQDKGQGRTEAFF
TGTGCCAGCAGCCAAGATAAGGGACAGGGTAGGACTGAAGCTTTCTTT
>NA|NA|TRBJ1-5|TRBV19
CASSDGTGGPPQHF
TGTGCCAGTAGTGACGGGACGGGAGGTCCGCCCCAGCATTTT
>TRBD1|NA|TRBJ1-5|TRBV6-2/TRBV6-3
CASSNSGTGVQPQHF
TGTGCCAGCAGTAACTCCGGGACAGGGGTTCAGCCCCAGCATTTT
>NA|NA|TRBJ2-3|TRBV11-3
CASSLMGRGLMTDTQYF
TGTGCCAGCAGCTTAATGGGCAGGGGATTAATGACAGATACGCAGTATTTT
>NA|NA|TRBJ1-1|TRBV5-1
CASSLASGNTEAFF
TGCGCCAGCAGCTTGGCCTCGGGGAACACTGAAGCTTTCTTT
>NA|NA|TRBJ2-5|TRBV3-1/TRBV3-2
CASSYAGPQETQYF
TGTGCCAGCAGCTATGCGGGACCCCAAGAGACCCAGTACTTC
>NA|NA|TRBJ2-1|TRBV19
CASSPGRNNEQFF
TGTGCCAGTAGCCCAGGGCGGAATAATGAGCAGTTCTTC
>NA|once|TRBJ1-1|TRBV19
CASKQVMNTEAFF
TGTGCCAGTAAACAAGTCATGAACACTGAAGCTTTCTTT
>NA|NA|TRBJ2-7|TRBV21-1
CASSKGGRAPYEQYF
TGTGCCAGCAGCAAAGGGGGCAGGGCTCCCTACGAGCAGTACTTC
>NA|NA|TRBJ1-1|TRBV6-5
CASSYSIQIMNTEAFF
TGTGCCAGCAGTTACTCGATTCAGATTATGAACACTGAAGCTTTCTTT
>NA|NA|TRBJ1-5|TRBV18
CASSPSSNQPQHF
TGTGCCAGCTCACCATCAAGCAATCAGCCCCAGCATTTT
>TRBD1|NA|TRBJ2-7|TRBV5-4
CASTRQGRSYEQYF
TGTGCCAGCACGAGACAGGGAAGGTCCTACGAGCAGTACTTC
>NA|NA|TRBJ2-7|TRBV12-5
CASGLVLDEQYF
TGTGCTAGTGGTTTGGTACTAGACGAGCAGTACTTC
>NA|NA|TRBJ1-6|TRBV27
CASSGTGSGPLHF
TGTGCCAGCAGTGGAACAGGGTCAGGGCCCCTCCACTTT
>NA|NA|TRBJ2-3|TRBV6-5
CASRSVLGDTQYF
TGTGCCAGCAGGAGCGTCCTCGGGGATACGCAGTATTTT
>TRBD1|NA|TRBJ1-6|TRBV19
CASSRGKTGMNSPLHF
TGTGCCAGTAGTAGGGGGAAGACAGGGATGAATTCACCCCTCCACTTT